These 25 T cell receptor beta chains share one sample of origin, sequenced in a study of technical replicates of blood from a few donors. Data came from immunoSEQ multiplex PCR; TCRdb stores just in-frame clones and leaves some out. The sample consists of about 88,000 clones, 85% to 95% of them appearing once. Source material: T cells isolated from PBMCs. All receptors come from a human donor in good health.

The chain joins TRBV5-6 to TRBJ2-3; TRBD1 might be the D (5 bases). Trimming took 2 bases from V and 6 from J, leaving 13 bases between them. The germline V gene has CDR1 SGHDT and CDR2 YYEEEE. This CDR3 is built from 14 residues. CDR3 DNA: TGTGCCAGCAGCTTATTTACAGGCCTGGATACGCAGTATTTT. Amino acids: CASSLFTGLDTQYF.

The rearrangement joins TRBV19 to TRBJ2-7, with D maybe TRBD2 (5 bases). V lost 3 bases to trimming and J lost 3 bases, with 18 bases between them. Germline V gene lookup returns CDR1 LNHDA and CDR2 SQIVND (reference sequence). The CDR3 loop spans 16 amino acids. CDR3 protein: CASSIAGPGSGYEQYF. CDR3 DNA sequence: TGTGCCAGTAGTATCGCGGGCCCGGGTTCGGGCTACGAGCAGTACTTC.

In its sample, this clone was seen a few times. This rearrangement joins TRBV6-1 to TRBJ1-1; possible D gene TRBD1, 6 bases. V was pared by 6 bases and J by 4 bases, with 9 bases between. This CDR3 is 12 amino acids long. CDR1 and CDR2 (germline): MNHNS, SASEGT. CDR3 region: CASRDRLTEAFF. CDR3 nucleotide sequence: TGTGCCAGCAGGGACAGACTCACTGAAGCTTTCTTT.

V and J are TRBV7-9 and TRBJ2-3, with TRBD2 identical over 8 bases. Per the germline V gene, CDR1 is SEHNR and CDR2 is FQNEAQ (reference sequence). There are 16 residues in the CDR3. V trimming: 1 base; J trimming: 4 bases; junction bases outside the gene matches: 7. Written as DNA, the CDR3 is TGTGCCAGCAGCTTAGTCGGACTAGCAGTCCCAGATACGCAGTATTTT. Amino acids: CASSLVGLAVPDTQYF.

The rearrangement uses TRBV6-1 and TRBJ2-3, with D possibly TRBD2 on 5 matching bases. The CDR3 sequence is 17 residues long. The V and J ends lost 2 bases and 4 bases respectively, with 19 bases between them. The germline V gene encodes CDR1 MNHNS and CDR2 SASEGT. The CDR3 nucleotides are TGTGCCAGCAGTGAAATATTTTCGGGGTTTCGCCCAGATACGCAGTATTTT. This codes for CASSEIFSGFRPDTQYF.

The gene calls are TRBV2 and TRBJ1-5, with 8 bases identical to TRBD1. The CDR3 runs 16 residues. The V and J ends lost 5 bases and 3 bases, in that order; junction bases with no gene match: 9. CDR1 and CDR2 (germline): SNHLY, FYNNEI. The CDR3 sequence is CASSLQGGLPNQPQHF. CDR3 sequence (DNA): TGTGCCAGCAGTTTACAGGGGGGATTACCCAATCAGCCCCAGCATTTT.

This rearrangement joins TRBV7-9 to TRBJ2-3; TRBD2 agrees at 8 bases. Trimming took 4 bases from V and 0 from J; bases not matched to a gene: 6. The CDR3 contains 16 residues. Germline CDR1 SEHNR, CDR2 FQNEAQ (reference sequence). The CDR3 protein is CASSSYRGGSTDTQYF. The CDR3 region has the DNA TGTGCCAGCAGCTCCTACCGGGGGGGGAGCACAGATACGCAGTATTTT.

Here the CDR3 reads CASRLWTGGEQYF. Written as DNA, the CDR3 is TGTGCCAGTCGACTTTGGACAGGAGGCGAGCAGTACTTC. The chain employs TRBV19 and TRBJ2-7; 7 bases align to TRBD1. The CDR3 is 13 amino acids. V shed 8 bases, J shed 6 bases, and the junction held 10 bases outside the gene matches. Germline V lookup: CDR1 LNHDA, CDR2 SQIVND (reference sequence).

The gene calls are TRBV19 and TRBJ1-1; D unclear. The germline CDR1 and CDR2 sequences are LNHDA and SQIVND (reference sequence). The CDR3 is 12 amino acids. V lost 2 bases, J lost 11 bases, and 12 bases lay in between. CDR3 amino acids: CASSIRSGHAFF. The CDR3 DNA reads as TGTGCCAGTAGTATAAGGTCGGGTCACGCTTTCTTT.

The chain uses TRBV28 and TRBJ1-2; TRBD1 matches at 7 bases. The trim removed 2 bases at V and 3 bases at J, leaving 24 bases unmatched. There are 21 residues in the CDR3. Germline values: CDR1 MDHEN, CDR2 SYDVKM. The CDR3 coding sequence is TGTGCCAGCAGTTTACTGCGGGCTCCGGCTTTCTTCGACAGGGACGACTATGGCTACACCTTC. Protein product: CASSLLRAPAFFDRDDYGYTF.

In DNA form, the CDR3 reads TGCAGCGTAGACCCTCGACAGCTACTTGCCAAAAACATTCAGTACTTC. It translates to CSVDPRQLLAKNIQYF. The V gene is TRBV29-1, the J gene TRBJ2-4; TRBD1 is a possible D gene (5 bases). Trimming pared 6 bases from V and 1 base from J, leaving 19 bases between. The length of the CDR3 is 16 residues. The germline V gene encodes CDR1 SQVTM and CDR2 ANQGSEA.

This chain links TRBV10-3 with TRBJ2-7; 7 bases map to TRBD2. V trimming: 3 bases; J trimming: 2 bases; junction bases outside the gene matches: 10. The CDR3 is 16 amino acids. Germline values: CDR1 ENHRY, CDR2 SYGVKD. CDR3 nucleotide sequence: TGTGCCATCAGTGATGGGGCGGATGGGGGGGCCTACGAGCAGTACTTC. Residues: CAISDGADGGAYEQYF.

The chain has TRBV4-2 and TRBJ2-1, with a weak D call TRBD2 (6 bases). The germline V and J ends were trimmed by 4 bases and 7 bases, with 17 bases remaining between them. The germline V gene encodes CDR1 LGHNA and CDR2 YNFKEQ. The CDR3 has 15 amino acids. CDR3 sequence reads: CASSPGTPASNEQFF. For the CDR3, the DNA is TGTGCCAGCAGCCCGGGGACTCCGGCTTCGAATGAGCAGTTCTTC.

V is TRBV28 and J is TRBJ1-2, with D hard to call. V lost 8 bases, J lost 4 bases, and 17 bases lay in between. The CDR3 is made up of 14 amino acids. Germline V gene data show CDR1 as MDHEN and CDR2 as SYDVKM. The CDR3 region is CASGTPAGFYGYTF. The DNA of the CDR3 is TGTGCCAGCGGAACTCCCGCGGGGTTCTATGGCTACACCTTC.

V is TRBV6-1 and J is TRBJ2-7, with TRBD1 matching 11 bases. The CDR3 length is 14 residues. Trimming removed 6 bases from V and 4 bases from J; junction bases left unmatched: 5. The germline V gene has CDR1 MNHNS and CDR2 SASEGT. The CDR3 sequence is CASRRTGGGYEQYF. In DNA form, the CDR3 reads TGTGCCAGCAGGAGGACAGGGGGCGGGTACGAGCAGTACTTC.

The J gene is TRBJ2-1, the V gene TRBV10-1; possible D gene TRBD1, 5 bases. The V end was cut by 2 bases, the J end by 4 bases, with 6 bases between. The germline V gene encodes CDR1 WNHNN and CDR2 SYGVQD (reference sequence). The CDR3 extends over 13 amino acids. This chain's CDR3 is CASSEDSYNEQFF. The CDR3 coding sequence is TGCGCCAGCAGTGAGGACAGTTACAATGAGCAGTTCTTC.

The chain combines TRBV27 with TRBJ1-1; no reliable D call. The CDR3 sequence is 13 residues long. CDR1 MNHEY and CDR2 SMNVEV come from the germline V gene (reference sequence). V was shortened by 3 bases and J by 0 bases, with 5 bases between the two germline ends. The CDR3 nucleotides read TGTGCCAGCAGTTTCTCGGTGAACACTGAAGCTTTCTTT. Encoded protein: CASSFSVNTEAFF.

The chain joins TRBV7-9 to TRBJ1-2, with 8 bases matching TRBD1. The germline V gene has CDR1 SEHNR and CDR2 FQNEAQ (reference sequence). The CDR3 contains 16 residues. Germline trimming cut 1 base from V and 6 bases from J; bases unmatched to any gene: 10. The CDR3 here is CASSLVQGAPQDGYTF. In DNA form, the CDR3 reads TGTGCCAGCAGCTTAGTCCAGGGGGCTCCCCAAGATGGCTACACCTTC. The full variable domain, with the rest looked up from reference TRBV7-9 and TRBJ1-2, is DTGVSQNPRHKITKRGQNVTFRCDPISEHNRLYWYRQTLGQGPEFLTYFQNEAQLEKSRLLSDRFSAERPKGSFSTLEIQRTEQGDSAMYLCASSLVQGAPQDGYTFGSGTRLTVV.

This clone has just a few counts. The chain couples TRBV27 to TRBJ1-1; TRBD1 is a possible D gene (6 bases). In germline, CDR1 is MNHEY, CDR2 SMNVEV (reference sequence). The CDR3 spans 14 residues. V was cut by 5 bases and J by 3 bases, with 13 bases left in between. CDR3 region: CASSLQGKYTEAFF. DNA of the CDR3: TGTGCCAGCAGTCTACAGGGAAAATACACTGAAGCTTTCTTT.

A single count supports this clone. V gene TRBV7-2 combines with J gene TRBJ2-7, with D maybe TRBD2 (6 bases). V lost 4 bases to trimming and J lost 3 bases, with 19 bases between them. This CDR3 has 16 amino acids. Germline V lookup: CDR1 SGHTA, CDR2 FQGNSA. In DNA form, the CDR3 reads TGTGCCAGCAGCTGGTGGGCCCGGGACTCCCACTACGAGCAGTACTTC. As protein: CASSWWARDSHYEQYF. The full variable domain, rest sourced from reference TRBV7-2 and TRBJ2-7, is GAGVSQSPSNKVTEKGKDVELRCDPISGHTALYWYRQSLGQGLEFLIYFQGNSAPDKSGLPSDRFSAERTGGSVSTLTIQRTQQEDSAVYLCASSWWARDSHYEQYFGPGTRLTVT.

The chain joins TRBV28 to TRBJ2-1; D might be TRBD2 (5 bases). Trimming took 10 bases from V and 9 from J, leaving 13 bases between them. The germline gives CDR1 MDHEN, CDR2 SYDVKM. The CDR3 is made up of 11 amino acids. The CDR3 nucleotides are TGTGCCACCTCAATCGAGGGTGAGCAGTTCTTC. Translating gives CATSIEGEQFF. Filled out from reference TRBV28 and TRBJ2-1, the complete variable domain reads DVKVTQSSRYLVKRTGEKVFLECVQDMDHENMFWYRQDPGLGLRLIYFSYDVKMKEKGDIPEGYSVSREKKERFSLILESASTNQTSMYLCATSIEGEQFFGPGTRLTVL.

The chain carries TRBV7-3 and TRBJ1-1, with 8 bases identical to TRBD1. V shed 0 bases, J shed 0 bases, and the junction held 6 bases outside the gene matches. Per the germline V gene, CDR1 is SGHTA and CDR2 is FQGTGA. The CDR3 runs 17 residues. CDR3 residues: CASSLTGTGLMNTEAFF. The CDR3 bases are TGTGCCAGCAGCTTAACCGGGACAGGTCTTATGAACACTGAAGCTTTCTTT.

This clone was observed once. The chain joins TRBV27 to TRBJ1-4; D gene ambiguous. This CDR3 has 15 amino acids. In germline, CDR1 is MNHEY, CDR2 SMNVEV (reference sequence). The V and J ends lost 7 bases and 8 bases respectively, with 20 bases between them. The CDR3 DNA is TGTGCCAGCACTAATCGGGTCCGACGAGGAGAAAAACTGTTTTTT. It codes for CASTNRVRRGEKLFF.

The gene calls are TRBV5-1 and TRBJ2-1; 7 nucleotides agree with TRBD2. Germline V gene data show CDR1 as SGHRS and CDR2 as YFSETQ. This CDR3 is 14 amino acids long. Trimming at V came to 3 bases and at J to 6 bases, leaving 6 bases not matched to a gene. CDR3 protein: CASSSQTSSNEQFF. CDR3 sequence (DNA): TGCGCCAGCAGCTCACAGACTAGCAGCAATGAGCAGTTCTTC.

The chain uses TRBV11-2 and TRBJ2-7; D possibly corresponds to TRBD1 (6 bases). The CDR3 has 15 residues. Between the trimmed V and J ends, which lost 1 base and 3 bases, there was a span of 13 bases. Germline V lookup: CDR1 SGHAT, CDR2 FQNNGV. CDR3 bases: TGTGCCAGCAGCTTAGCCTCGGACAGCTTCTACGAGCAGTACTTC. It encodes CASSLASDSFYEQYF.